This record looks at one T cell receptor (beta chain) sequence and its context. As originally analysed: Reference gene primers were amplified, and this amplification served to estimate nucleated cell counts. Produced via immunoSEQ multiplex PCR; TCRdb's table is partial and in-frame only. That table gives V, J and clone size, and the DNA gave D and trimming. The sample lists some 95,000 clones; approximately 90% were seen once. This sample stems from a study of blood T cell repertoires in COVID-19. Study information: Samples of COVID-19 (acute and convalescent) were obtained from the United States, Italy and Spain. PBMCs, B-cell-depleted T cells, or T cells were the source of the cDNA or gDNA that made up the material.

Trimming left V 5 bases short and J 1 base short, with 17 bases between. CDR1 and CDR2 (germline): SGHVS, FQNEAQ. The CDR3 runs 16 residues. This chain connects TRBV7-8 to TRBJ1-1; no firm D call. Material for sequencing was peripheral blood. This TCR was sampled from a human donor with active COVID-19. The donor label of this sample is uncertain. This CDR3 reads CASSRRRVRSNTEAFF. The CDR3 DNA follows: TGTGCCAGCAGCCGTCGTCGGGTGAGGTCGAACACTGAAGCTTTCTTT.